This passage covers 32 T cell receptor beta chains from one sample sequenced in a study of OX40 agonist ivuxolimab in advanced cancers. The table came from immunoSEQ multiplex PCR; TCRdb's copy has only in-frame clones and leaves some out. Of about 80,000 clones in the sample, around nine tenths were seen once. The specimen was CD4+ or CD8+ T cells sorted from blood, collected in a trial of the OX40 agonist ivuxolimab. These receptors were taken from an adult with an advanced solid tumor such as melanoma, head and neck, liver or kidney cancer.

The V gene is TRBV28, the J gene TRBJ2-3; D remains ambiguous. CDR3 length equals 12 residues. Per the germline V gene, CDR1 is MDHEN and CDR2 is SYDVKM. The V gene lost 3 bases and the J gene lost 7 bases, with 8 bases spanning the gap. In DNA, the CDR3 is TGTGCCAGCAGTTTGAGGCAGAATACGCAGTATTTT. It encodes CASSLRQNTQYF. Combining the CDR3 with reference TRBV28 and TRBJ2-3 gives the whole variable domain DVKVTQSSRYLVKRTGEKVFLECVQDMDHENMFWYRQDPGLGLRLIYFSYDVKMKEKGDIPEGYSVSREKKERFSLILESASTNQTSMYLCASSLRQNTQYFGPGTRLTVL.

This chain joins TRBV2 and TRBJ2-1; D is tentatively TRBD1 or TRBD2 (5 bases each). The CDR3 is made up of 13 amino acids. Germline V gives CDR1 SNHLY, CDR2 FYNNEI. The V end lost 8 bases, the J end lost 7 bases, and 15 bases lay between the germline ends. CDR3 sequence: CASAWGNRNEQFF. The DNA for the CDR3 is TGTGCCAGCGCCTGGGGGAATAGAAATGAGCAGTTCTTC.

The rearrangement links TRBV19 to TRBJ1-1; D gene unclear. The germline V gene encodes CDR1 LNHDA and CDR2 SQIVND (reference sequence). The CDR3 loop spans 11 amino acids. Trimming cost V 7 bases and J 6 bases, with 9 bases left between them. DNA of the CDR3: TGTGCCAGTAAGAGGAGGGCTGAAGCTTTCTTT. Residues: CASKRRAEAFF.

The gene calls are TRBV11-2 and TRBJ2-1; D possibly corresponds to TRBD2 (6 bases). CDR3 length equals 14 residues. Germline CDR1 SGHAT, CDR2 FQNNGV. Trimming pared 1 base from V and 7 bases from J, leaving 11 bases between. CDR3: CASSLVSRGNEQFF. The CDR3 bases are TGTGCCAGCAGCTTAGTCTCACGGGGGAATGAGCAGTTCTTC.

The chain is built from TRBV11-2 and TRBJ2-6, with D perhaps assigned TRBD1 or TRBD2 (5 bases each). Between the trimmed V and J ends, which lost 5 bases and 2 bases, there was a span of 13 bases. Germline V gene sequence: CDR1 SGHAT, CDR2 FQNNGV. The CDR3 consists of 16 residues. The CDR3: CASSPTGRAGANVLTF. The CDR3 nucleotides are TGTGCCAGCAGCCCCACGGGGCGTGCTGGGGCCAACGTCCTGACTTTC.

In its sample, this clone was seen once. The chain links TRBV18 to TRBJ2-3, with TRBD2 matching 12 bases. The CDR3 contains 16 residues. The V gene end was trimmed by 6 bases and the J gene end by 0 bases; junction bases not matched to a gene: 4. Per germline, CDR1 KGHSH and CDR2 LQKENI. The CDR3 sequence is CASSLTSGGSTDTQYF. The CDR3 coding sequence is TGTGCCAGCTCGTTGACTAGCGGGGGAAGCACAGATACGCAGTATTTT.

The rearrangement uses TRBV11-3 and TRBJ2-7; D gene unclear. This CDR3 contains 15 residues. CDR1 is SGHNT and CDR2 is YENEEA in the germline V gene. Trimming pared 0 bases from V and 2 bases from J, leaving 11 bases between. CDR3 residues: CASSLEPAATYEQYF. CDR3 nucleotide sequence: TGTGCCAGCAGCTTAGAGCCGGCGGCTACCTACGAGCAGTACTTC.

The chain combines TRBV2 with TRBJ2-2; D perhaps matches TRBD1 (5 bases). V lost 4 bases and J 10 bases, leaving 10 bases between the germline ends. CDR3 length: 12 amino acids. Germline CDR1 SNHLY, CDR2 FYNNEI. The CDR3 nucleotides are TGTGCCAGCAGTGGACAGCTCGCGGAGCTGTTTTTT. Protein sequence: CASSGQLAELFF. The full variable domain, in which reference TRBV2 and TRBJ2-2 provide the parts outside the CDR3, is EPEVTQTPSHQVTQMGQEVILRCVPISNHLYFYWYRQILGQKVEFLVSFYNNEISEKSEIFDDQFSVERPDGSNFTLKIRSTKLEDSAMYFCASSGQLAELFFGEGSRLTVL.

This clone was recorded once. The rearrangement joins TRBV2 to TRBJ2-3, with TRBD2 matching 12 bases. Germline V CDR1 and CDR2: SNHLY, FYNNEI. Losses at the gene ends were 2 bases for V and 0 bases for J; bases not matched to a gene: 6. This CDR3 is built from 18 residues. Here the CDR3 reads CASSEPTSGGRSTDTQYF. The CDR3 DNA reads TGTGCCAGCAGTGAACCGACTAGCGGGGGTCGCAGCACAGATACGCAGTATTTT.

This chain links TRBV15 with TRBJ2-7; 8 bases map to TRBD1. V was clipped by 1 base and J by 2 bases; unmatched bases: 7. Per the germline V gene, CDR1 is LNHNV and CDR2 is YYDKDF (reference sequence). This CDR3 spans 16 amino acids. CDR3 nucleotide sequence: TGTGCCACCAGCAGAGCCCTCAGGGGGCGAACCTACGAGCAGTACTTC. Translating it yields CATSRALRGRTYEQYF.

The CDR3 sequence: CASSSHGGVAEQFF. DNA of the CDR3: TGTGCCAGCAGCTCCCACGGGGGGGTGGCTGAGCAGTTCTTC. This chain joins TRBV7-9 and TRBJ2-1, with 8 positions matching TRBD2. The ends lost 4 bases at V and 9 bases at J; junction bases unmatched: 8. This CDR3 has 14 residues. Germline CDR1 is SEHNR and CDR2 is FQNEAQ (reference sequence).

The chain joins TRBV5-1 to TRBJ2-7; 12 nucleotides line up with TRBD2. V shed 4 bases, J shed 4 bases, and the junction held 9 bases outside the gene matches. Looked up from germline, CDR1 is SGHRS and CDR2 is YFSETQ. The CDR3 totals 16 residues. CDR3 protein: CASSKTSGSSSYEQYF. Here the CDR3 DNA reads TGCGCCAGCAGCAAGACTAGCGGGAGTTCTTCTTACGAGCAGTACTTC. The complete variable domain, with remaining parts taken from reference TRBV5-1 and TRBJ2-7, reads KAGVTQTPRYLIKTRGQQVTLSCSPISGHRSVSWYQQTPGQGLQFLFEYFSETQRNKGNFPGRFSGRQFSNSRSEMNVSTLELGDSALYLCASSKTSGSSSYEQYFGPGTRLTVT.

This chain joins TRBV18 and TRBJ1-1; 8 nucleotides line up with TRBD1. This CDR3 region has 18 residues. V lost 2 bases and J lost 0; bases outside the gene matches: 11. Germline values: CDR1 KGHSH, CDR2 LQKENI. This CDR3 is CASSPVGQAKTMNTEAFF. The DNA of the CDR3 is TGTGCCAGCTCACCAGTGGGACAGGCCAAAACAATGAACACTGAAGCTTTCTTT. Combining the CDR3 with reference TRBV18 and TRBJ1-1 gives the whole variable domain NAGVMQNPRHLVRRRGQEARLRCSPMKGHSHVYWYRQLPEEGLKFMVYLQKENIIDESGMPKERFSAEFPKEGPSILRIQQVVRGDSAAYFCASSPVGQAKTMNTEAFFGQGTRLTVV.

CDR3 nucleotides: TGTGCCAGCAGCCGAGTCGAGTCCTCTGGAAACACCATATATTTT. Protein product: CASSRVESSGNTIYF. V gene TRBV9 combines with J gene TRBJ1-3; no firm D call. CDR3 length equals 15 residues. Trimming took off 4 bases at V and 0 bases at J, with 11 bases between the two ends. Germline CDR1 and CDR2: SGDLS and YYNGEE. Combining the CDR3 with reference TRBV9 and TRBJ1-3 gives the whole variable domain DSGVTQTPKHLITATGQRVTLRCSPRSGDLSVYWYQQSLDQGLQFLIQYYNGEERAKGNILERFSAQQFPDLHSELNLSSLELGDSALYFCASSRVESSGNTIYFGEGSWLTVV.

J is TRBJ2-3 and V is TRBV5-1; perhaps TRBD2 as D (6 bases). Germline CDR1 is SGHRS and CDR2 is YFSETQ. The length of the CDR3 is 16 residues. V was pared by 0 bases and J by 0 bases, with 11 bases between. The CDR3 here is CASSLAGLASTDTQYF. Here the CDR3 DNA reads TGCGCCAGCAGCTTGGCCGGGCTAGCGAGCACAGATACGCAGTATTTT.

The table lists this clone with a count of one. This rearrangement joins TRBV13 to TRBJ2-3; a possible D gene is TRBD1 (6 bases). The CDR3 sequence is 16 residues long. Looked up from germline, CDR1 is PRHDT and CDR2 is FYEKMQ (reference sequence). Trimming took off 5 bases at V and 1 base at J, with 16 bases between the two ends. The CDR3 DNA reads TGTGCCAGCAGCATCCGCGAGGGGGTCGGCACAGATACGCAGTATTTT. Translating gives CASSIREGVGTDTQYF.

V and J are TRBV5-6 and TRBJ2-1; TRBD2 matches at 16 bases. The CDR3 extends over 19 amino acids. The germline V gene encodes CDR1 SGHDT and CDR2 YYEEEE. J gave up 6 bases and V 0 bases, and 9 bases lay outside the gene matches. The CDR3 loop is CASSLAGGLAGGPSNEQFF. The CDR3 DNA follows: TGTGCCAGCAGCTTGGCCGGGGGACTAGCGGGAGGGCCCTCCAATGAGCAGTTCTTC.

CDR3 sequence reads: CASSLDAGNPLTFYEQYF. The CDR3 nucleotides read TGCGCCAGCAGCTTGGATGCCGGGAACCCTCTTACTTTCTACGAGCAGTACTTC. V gene TRBV5-1 combines with J gene TRBJ2-7; D perhaps matches TRBD2 (5 bases). The CDR3 sequence is 18 residues long. V dropped 0 bases and J dropped 3 bases, with 22 bases sitting between them. Germline V gene data show CDR1 as SGHRS and CDR2 as YFSETQ. The full variable domain, completed using reference TRBV5-1 and TRBJ2-7, is KAGVTQTPRYLIKTRGQQVTLSCSPISGHRSVSWYQQTPGQGLQFLFEYFSETQRNKGNFPGRFSGRQFSNSRSEMNVSTLELGDSALYLCASSLDAGNPLTFYEQYFGPGTRLTVT.

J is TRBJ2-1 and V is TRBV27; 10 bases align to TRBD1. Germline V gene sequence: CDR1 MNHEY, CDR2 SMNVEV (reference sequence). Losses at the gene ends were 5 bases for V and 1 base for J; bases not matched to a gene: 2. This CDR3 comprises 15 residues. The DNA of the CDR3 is TGTGCCAGCAGTAAGGGACAGGGGTCCTACAATGAGCAGTTCTTC. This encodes CASSKGQGSYNEQFF.

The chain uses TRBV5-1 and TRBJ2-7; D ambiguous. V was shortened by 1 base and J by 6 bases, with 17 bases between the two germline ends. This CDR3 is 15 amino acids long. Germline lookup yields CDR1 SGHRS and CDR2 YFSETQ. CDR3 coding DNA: TGCGCCAGCAGCTTGCCAGGCCGGGTACGATTCGAGCAGTACTTC. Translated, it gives CASSLPGRVRFEQYF.

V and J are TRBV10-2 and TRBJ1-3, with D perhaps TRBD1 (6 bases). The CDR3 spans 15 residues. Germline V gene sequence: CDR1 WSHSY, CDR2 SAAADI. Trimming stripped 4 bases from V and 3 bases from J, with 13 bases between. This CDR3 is CASSARGAVGNTIYF. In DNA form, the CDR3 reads TGCGCCAGCAGTGCTCGGGGGGCTGTTGGAAACACCATATATTTT.

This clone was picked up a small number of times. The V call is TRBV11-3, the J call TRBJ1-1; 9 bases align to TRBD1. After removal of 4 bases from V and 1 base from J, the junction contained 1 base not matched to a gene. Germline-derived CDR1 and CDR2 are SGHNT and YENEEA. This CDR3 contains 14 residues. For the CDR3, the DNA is TGTGCCAGCAGCTCGGGACAGGGGAACACTGAAGCTTTCTTT. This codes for CASSSGQGNTEAFF.

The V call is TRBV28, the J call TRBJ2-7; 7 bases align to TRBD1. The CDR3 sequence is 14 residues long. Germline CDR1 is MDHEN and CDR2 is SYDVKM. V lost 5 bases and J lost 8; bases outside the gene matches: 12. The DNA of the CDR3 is TGTGCCAGCAGTGGTCGGGACAGAGAATTCCAGCAGTACTTC. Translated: CASSGRDREFQQYF.

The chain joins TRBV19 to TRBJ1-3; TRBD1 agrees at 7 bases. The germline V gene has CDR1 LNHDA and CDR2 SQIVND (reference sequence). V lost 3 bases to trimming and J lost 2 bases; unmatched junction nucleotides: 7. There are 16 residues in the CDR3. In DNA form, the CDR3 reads TGTGCCAGTAGTATGGGACAGACGTCTGCTGGAAACACCATATATTTT. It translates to CASSMGQTSAGNTIYF.

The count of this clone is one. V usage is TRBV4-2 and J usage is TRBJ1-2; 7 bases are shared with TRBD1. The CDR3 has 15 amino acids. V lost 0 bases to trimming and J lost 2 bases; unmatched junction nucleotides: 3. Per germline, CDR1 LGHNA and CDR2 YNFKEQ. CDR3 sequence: CASSQEGGDNYGYTF. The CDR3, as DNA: TGTGCCAGCAGCCAAGAAGGGGGCGACAACTATGGCTACACCTTC.

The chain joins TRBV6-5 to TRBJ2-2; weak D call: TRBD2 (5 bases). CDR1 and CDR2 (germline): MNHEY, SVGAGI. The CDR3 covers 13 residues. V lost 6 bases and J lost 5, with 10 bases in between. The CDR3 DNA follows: TGTGCCAGCAGCACCACGGGGACCGGGGAGCTGTTTTTT. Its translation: CASSTTGTGELFF.

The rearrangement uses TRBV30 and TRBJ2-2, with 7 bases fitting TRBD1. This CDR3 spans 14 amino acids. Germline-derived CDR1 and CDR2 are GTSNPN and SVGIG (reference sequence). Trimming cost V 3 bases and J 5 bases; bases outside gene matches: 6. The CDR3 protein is CAWRQGQRTGELFF. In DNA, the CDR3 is TGTGCCTGGAGACAGGGGCAACGGACCGGGGAGCTGTTTTTT.

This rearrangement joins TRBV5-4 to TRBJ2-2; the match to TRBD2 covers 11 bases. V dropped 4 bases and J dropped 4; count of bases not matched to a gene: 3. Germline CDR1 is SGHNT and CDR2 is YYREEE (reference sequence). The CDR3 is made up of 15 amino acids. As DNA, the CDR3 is TGTGCCAGCAGCAGTAGCGGGAGGGCCACCGGGGAGCTGTTTTTT. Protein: CASSSSGRATGELFF.

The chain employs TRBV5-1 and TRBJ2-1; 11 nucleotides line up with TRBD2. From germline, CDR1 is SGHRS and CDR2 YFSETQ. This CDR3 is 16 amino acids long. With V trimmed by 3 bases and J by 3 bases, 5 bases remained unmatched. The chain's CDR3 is CASSYTGTSGYNEQFF. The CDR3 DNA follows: TGCGCCAGCAGCTATACCGGGACTAGCGGCTACAATGAGCAGTTCTTC.

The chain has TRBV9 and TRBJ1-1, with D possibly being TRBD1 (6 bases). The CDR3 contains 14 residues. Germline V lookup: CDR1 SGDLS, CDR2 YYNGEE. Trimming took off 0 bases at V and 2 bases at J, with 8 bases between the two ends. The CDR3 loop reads CASSVEQGNTEAFF. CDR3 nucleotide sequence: TGTGCCAGCAGCGTAGAACAGGGTAACACTGAAGCTTTCTTT. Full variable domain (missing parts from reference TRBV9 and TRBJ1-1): DSGVTQTPKHLITATGQRVTLRCSPRSGDLSVYWYQQSLDQGLQFLIQYYNGEERAKGNILERFSAQQFPDLHSELNLSSLELGDSALYFCASSVEQGNTEAFFGQGTRLTVV.

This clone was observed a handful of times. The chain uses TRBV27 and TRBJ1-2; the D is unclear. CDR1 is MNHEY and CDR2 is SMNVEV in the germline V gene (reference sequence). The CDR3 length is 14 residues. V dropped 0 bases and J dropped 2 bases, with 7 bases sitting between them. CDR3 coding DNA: TGTGCCAGCAGTTTATCTGCCAGAAACTATGGCTACACCTTC. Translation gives CASSLSARNYGYTF.

CDR3 loop: CASSVEPHGTQYF. CDR3 nucleotide sequence: TGTGCCAGCAGCGTAGAGCCTCACGGGACCCAGTACTTC. V gene TRBV9 combines with J gene TRBJ2-5; D not resolved. Looked up from germline, CDR1 is SGDLS and CDR2 is YYNGEE. The CDR3 extends over 13 amino acids. V shed 0 bases and J shed 7 bases, with 10 bases lying between them. Full variable domain (rest looked up from reference TRBV9 and TRBJ2-5): DSGVTQTPKHLITATGQRVTLRCSPRSGDLSVYWYQQSLDQGLQFLIQYYNGEERAKGNILERFSAQQFPDLHSELNLSSLELGDSALYFCASSVEPHGTQYFGPGTRLLVL.